This T cell receptor (beta chain) derives from a study of blood T cells in healthy people across ages. Findings and caveats of the study: Shifts in expanded clonotypes may have been confounded by donor CMV status, which was unknown.

This CDR3 region has 13 residues. V was shortened by 7 bases and J by 6 bases, with 13 bases between the two germline ends. The V gene's germline CDR1 is MDHEN and CDR2 SYDVKM. As concerns this clonotype: The antigen remains undetermined.

The authors ran a second PCR of 7 to 11 cycles using a sample-barcoded 5' primer and a J-beta primer mix. Paired-end reads containing CDR3 totaled no fewer than 3 million for each sample. TCRdb analysed the 5' RACE reads with MiXCR anew, one entry per CDR3 protein. Found here are approximately 780,000 distinct CDR3 sequences, more than 25% of them singletons; the top ten hold 3%. These same records also appear under a second study, on T cells of mothers and their children.

J is TRBJ1-5 and V is TRBV28; D unclear. The receptor was isolated from a boy between 5 and 17 years old in good health. The sample taken for sequencing was blood. The CDR3, as DNA: TGTGCCAGCAACATACGCAGCCCTCAGCCCCAGCATTTT. The encoded protein is CASNIRSPQPQHF. The entire variable domain, with the rest obtained from reference TRBV28 and TRBJ1-5, is as follows: DVKVTQSSRYLVKRTGEKVFLECVQDMDHENMFWYRQDPGLGLRLIYFSYDVKMKEKGDIPEGYSVSREKKERFSLILESASTNQTSMYLCASNIRSPQPQHFGDGTRLSIL.